This is a list of T cell receptor beta chains from one sample in a study of blood T cell repertoires in COVID-19. Using immunoSEQ multiplex PCR, the repertoire was profiled, and TCRdb retains in-frame clones only, with some absent. The sample yields approximately 440,000 clones, about 90% seen once. Sequencing was carried out using PBMCs or T cells enriched from blood (not recorded which). The receptors here all came from a man between 18 and 29 years old who had recovered from COVID-19. Both conserved end residues are part of each CDR3. A D gene is named only where the DNA matches it firmly. Size is stated for part of the rows, as once, few or many counts, or as a class when the clone is expanded.

v_gene,d_gene,j_gene,abundance,CDR3aa,CDR3nt
TRBV11-2,TRBD1,TRBJ1-2,few,CASSASGGRDYGYTF,TGTGCCAGCAGCGCTTCAGGGGGACGGGACTATGGCTACACCTTC
TRBV11-2,TRBD1,TRBJ1-3,few,CASSLIRNRGYSSGNTIYF,TGTGCCAGCAGCTTAATCCGGAACAGGGGTTACTCATCTGGAAACACCATATATTTT
TRBV6-1,.,TRBJ2-5,.,CASSERGQETQYF,TGTGCCAGCAGTGAAAGGGGCCAAGAGACCCAGTACTTC
TRBV25-1,.,TRBJ1-6,.,CASSESAGEPISPLHF,TGTGCCAGCAGTGAATCCGCAGGGGAGCCTATTTCACCCCTCCACTTT
TRBV9,.,TRBJ1-1,.,CASSVDALGVMNTEAFF,TGTGCCAGCAGCGTAGATGCCCTCGGGGTTATGAACACTGAAGCTTTCTTT
TRBV18,TRBD1,TRBJ1-1,.,CASSQGQGDEAFF,TGTGCCAGCTCACAGGGACAGGGTGATGAAGCTTTCTTT
TRBV5-6,TRBD2,TRBJ2-1,.,CASSPTSGSYNEQFF,TGTGCCAGCAGCCCCACAAGCGGGAGTTACAATGAGCAGTTCTTC
TRBV18,.,TRBJ2-5,.,CASSPNREETQYF,TGTGCCAGCTCACCAAACAGGGAAGAGACCCAGTACTTC
TRBV12-3/TRBV12-4,.,TRBJ1-5,.,CASSFSGNQPQHF,TGTGCCAGCAGTTTTTCTGGCAATCAGCCCCAGCATTTT
TRBV18,TRBD2,TRBJ2-1,.,CASSPSGTSGNEQFF,TGTGCCAGCTCACCTTCCGGGACTAGCGGAAATGAGCAGTTCTTC
TRBV7-2,.,TRBJ1-4,.,CASSYGGYEKLFF,TGTGCCAGCAGCTACGGGGGATATGAAAAACTGTTTTTT
TRBV2,.,TRBJ1-1,.,CASSERGGWNTEAFF,TGTGCCAGCAGTGAAAGGGGGGGATGGAACACTGAAGCTTTCTTT
TRBV19,.,TRBJ1-1,.,CATSEGGLWNTEAFF,TGTGCCACCTCGGAAGGTGGACTCTGGAACACTGAAGCTTTCTTT
TRBV7-3,.,TRBJ2-5,once,CASSSDIQGTQYF,TGTGCCAGCAGCTCGGACATCCAAGGCACCCAGTACTTC
TRBV5-6,TRBD1,TRBJ1-6,.,CASSRPPGQGVHSPLHF,TGTGCCAGCAGCCGGCCTCCGGGACAGGGGGTCCATTCACCCCTCCACTTT
TRBV18,.,TRBJ2-3,once,CASSPSGPRTDTQYF,TGTGCCAGCTCACCTTCGGGTCCGCGCACAGATACGCAGTATTTT
TRBV2,.,TRBJ2-2,.,CASSTELLTGELFF,TGTGCCAGCAGTACTGAGCTACTAACCGGGGAGCTGTTTTTT
TRBV24-1,TRBD2,TRBJ2-1,.,CATSDSGLAGGFGEQFF,TGTGCCACCAGTGACTCGGGACTAGCGGGAGGATTCGGGGAGCAGTTCTTC
TRBV25-1,.,TRBJ1-1,.,CASSAMAEAFF,TGTGCCAGCAGTGCTATGGCTGAAGCTTTCTTT
TRBV5-6,.,TRBJ2-3,once,CASSSTVLNTDTQYF,TGTGCCAGCAGCTCGACAGTGCTCAACACAGATACGCAGTATTTT
TRBV28,.,TRBJ1-2,.,CASSLSVPAGGLYGYTF,TGTGCCAGCAGTTTATCAGTGCCCGCCGGGGGGCTCTATGGCTACACCTTC
TRBV7-9,.,TRBJ2-6,.,CASQLSQGMRYGANVLTF,TGTGCCAGCCAGCTTAGTCAGGGTATGAGATATGGGGCCAACGTCCTGACTTTC
TRBV7-8,TRBD1,TRBJ1-4,.,CASSPRGERRKLFF,TGTGCCAGCAGCCCCAGGGGGGAACGAAGAAAACTGTTTTTT
TRBV3-1/TRBV3-2,.,TRBJ1-3,.,CASSLQNTIYF,TGTGCCAGCAGCCTCCAAAACACCATATATTTT
TRBV7-8,.,TRBJ1-1,.,CASSRTKKAFF,TGTGCCAGCAGCCGTACAAAAAAAGCTTTCTTT
TRBV6-5,TRBD1,TRBJ1-2,.,CASSYSEGAYDGYTF,TGTGCCAGCAGTTACTCAGAGGGGGCATACGATGGCTACACCTTC